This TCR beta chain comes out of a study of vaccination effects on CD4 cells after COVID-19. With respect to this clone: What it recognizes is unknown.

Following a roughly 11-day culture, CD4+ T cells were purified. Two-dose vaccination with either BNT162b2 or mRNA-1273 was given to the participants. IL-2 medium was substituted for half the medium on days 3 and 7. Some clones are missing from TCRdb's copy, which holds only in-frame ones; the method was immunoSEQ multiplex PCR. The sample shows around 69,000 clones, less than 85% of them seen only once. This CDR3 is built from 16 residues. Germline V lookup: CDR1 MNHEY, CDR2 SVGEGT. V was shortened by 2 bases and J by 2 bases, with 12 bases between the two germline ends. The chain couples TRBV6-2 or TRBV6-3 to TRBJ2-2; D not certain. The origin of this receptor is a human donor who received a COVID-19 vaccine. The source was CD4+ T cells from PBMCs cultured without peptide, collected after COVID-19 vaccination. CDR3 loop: CASSYVAVRNTGELFF. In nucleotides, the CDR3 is TGTGCCAGCAGTTACGTGGCGGTCAGAAACACCGGGGAGCTGTTTTTT.